The rows below give T cell receptor beta chains drawn from one sample of a study of monozygotic twins with inflammatory bowel disease. No DNA is given; TCRdb re-called the 5' RACE reads and lists each CDR3 protein once. The sample features 85,000 to 110,000 distinct CDR3 sequences, with under 2.5% in its top ten. Sequencing was performed on blood. These receptors originate from a human donor with ulcerative colitis or Crohn's disease, or a healthy co-twin of an affected twin (not recorded which). The CDR3 runs from the conserved cysteine through the conserved F or W.

j_gene,v_gene,CDR3aa
TRBJ1-5,TRBV10-2,CASKFGTGWSQPQHF
TRBJ2-1,TRBV7-9,CASSLAREFSYNEQFF
TRBJ2-1,TRBV6-5,CASRGSGGWEFF
TRBJ2-5,TRBV20-1,CSARDGTDFGESQYF
TRBJ2-7,TRBV10-3,CAIRPGTGLSGRWYEQYF
TRBJ2-1,TRBV7-6,CASSLREGTGTINEQFF
TRBJ2-2,TRBV10-3,CAISLGTEFTGELFF
TRBJ2-3,TRBV5-4,CASSSGLRGLAGGADTQYF
TRBJ2-7,TRBV5-1,CASSSRGIAPLEQYF
TRBJ2-4,TRBV7-8,CASSRRGTGGFIAKNIQYF
TRBJ2-3,TRBV10-3,CAISESDRRTDTQYF
TRBJ2-3,TRBV7-8,CASSSGTHTDTQYF